The present T cell receptor beta chain was sequenced within a study of long-term antiretroviral therapy in people with HIV (dated by TCRdb to 2021 to 2024). About the full investigation: The earliest samples were collected roughly a decade before the 2015 WHO recommendation for immediate ART, at a time when ART was usually postponed until CD4 counts fell. Of the roughly 27 participants with HIV, ten to eleven were female. From some 30 adults with confirmed HIV infection, the cohort provided fewer than 200 cryopreserved PBMC samples, gathered serially across a mean of about six years (range 1-12). No cross-contamination during QIAcube processing was shown when test extractions of a monoclonal T-cell line were performed alongside about 30 polyclonal samples. A retrospective serial study tested whether ART initiation and durable HIV suppression were associated with changes in peripheral blood TRB repertoire composition and diversity. What the study reported, not specific to this receptor: Limited PBMC availability meant only the TCR beta chain was sequenced, without alpha chain pairing. Because pre-ART samples had limited cell numbers, profiling was done on unsorted PBMC rather than on sorted CD4+ and CD8+ T cells. HIV repertoires had narrower CDR3 length ranges than controls, and the network structure suggested an antigen-experienced repertoire that shifted only slightly toward naive after ART. The samples span the years 2004 to 2017, and the ART regimens used at that time may not be as effective as current regimens. Starting ART was linked to a significant rise in TRB diversity, yet even after long-term ART the diversity remained significantly lower than in transplant donor controls. Inferences about post-ART repertoire changes are limited because no data were available on ART adherence, viral resistance or therapy changes. At every time point, the repertoire was dominated by expanded TRB clones first identified before ART initiation, although this dominance fluctuated and, in many PLHIV, declined after ART.

Points on this clone: The clone's antigen remains unknown. Base qualities are not recorded, but no much larger clone differs from it by a single base.

The CDR3 runs 14 amino acids, cysteine and phenylalanine included. The read is trimmed to its CDR3 DNA, 42 bases read in frame from base 1. V and J are truncated by 0 bases and 2 bases respectively, leaving an intervening sequence of 8 bases. CDR1 and CDR2 were assigned from the germline V gene as SGHTA and FQGTGA. Participants were included only if at least one PBMC sample before ART initiation and at least two post-ART samples were available. All participants with HIV were treated in the United States of America. Before DNA extraction, cryopreserved samples of about 0.95-10 million PBMC were thawed and then washed. At the time of the earliest PBMC sample for each participant with HIV, ages ranged from roughly 23 to 55 years. PBMC samples from each participant spanned 1-4 timepoints before ART initiation and 2-8 timepoints after ART initiation, with a median of 7 samples. For every participant, serial HIV viral load, CD4+ T-cell count, ART history and demographic data were obtained. Genomic DNA was extracted from unsorted PBMC with a Qiagen kit on a QIAcube, processed in batches of 12 samples.

Sequencing of the TRB variable region was done with the immunoSEQ hsTCRB v3.0 assay at survey level resolution. The target sequencing depth for TRB was roughly 35,000-55,000 T-cell genomes per sample. Pooled TRB libraries were sequenced on an Illumina MiSeq with a v3 150-cycle kit. The original methods were these. Analysis of repertoires was carried out in R inside a reproducible Nextflow workflow spanning QC, data transformation and analysis. LymphoSeq2, an R package for AIRR-Seq data exploration, was used to implement custom analyses. A few samples that yielded fewer than 5000 total TRB sequences were excluded, so that around 190 HIV repertoires were analyzed. Of the 188 retained HIV repertoires, 55 to 60 were collected before and around 130 after ART initiation. Repertoires were downsampled to 5000 TRB nucleotide sequences, with summary statistics averaged over 100 downsampling iterations. The analysis kept only TRB sequences whose CDR3 regions were at least seven amino acids long. Two measures captured diversity: a Shannon entropy-derived clonality score and the Gini coefficient. Repertoire networks linked the top 5000 CDR3 amino acid sequences whenever two sequences differed by an edit distance of one. For TRB CDR3 amino acid sequences, GLIPH2 was used to predict antigen specificity groups and MHC restriction. Known CMV, EBV, HIV or tissue antigen associations were flagged by matching CDR3 amino acid sequences against VDJdb and McPAS-TCR. Pre-ART, post-ART and control groups were compared with Wilcoxon signed-rank tests and Holm-Bonferroni correction. Held by TCRdb, this immuneACCESS table contains in-frame sequences only and omits some clones. Under half of the omission traces to an unresolved V gene where checked; the cause of the rest is unknown. The DNA gave D and trimming, while V, J and clone size come from that table. This sample holds tens of thousands of clones; less than 90% were observed only once. The ten largest clones capture roughly 5.8% of the sample.

This TCR came from a man between 18 and 35 years old with HIV. The sequence links TRBV7-3 to TRBJ2-7, with no D gene named confidently. Sample: unsorted PBMCs, taken 1 year after starting antiretroviral therapy. The DNA reads as follows: TGTGCCAGCAGCTTAACACATGGGCCCTACGAGCAGTACTTC. Its translation is CASSLTHGPYEQYF.